A selection of T cell receptor beta chains follows, all from one sample in a study of human T cells and chemical hapten exposure. TCRdb called the RACE reads again in MiXCR, with one record for every CDR3 protein. The table has around 350,000 distinct CDR3 sequences, around 5.5% seen once. Source: whole blood, taken in connection with sensitization to the hapten diphenylcyclopropenone (DPC). The source of these receptors is a woman aged 18-35 years with alopecia areata. Some clones in this sample may be carry-over from other donors' samples. Both conserved end residues are part of each CDR3. Fields, in order: V gene, D gene, clone size, J gene, CDR3 protein, CDR3 DNA. A D gene is named only where the DNA matches it firmly. Clone size is shown for a subset of rows, as once, few, many or a class of expanded clone.

>TRBV29-1|NA|many|TRBJ2-2
CSVEGGLYTGELFF
TGCAGCGTTGAGGGGGGGCTCTACACCGGGGAGCTGTTTTTT
>TRBV7-3|TRBD2|few|TRBJ2-2
CASSLLAGFAGELFF
TGTGCCAGCAGCTTGTTAGCGGGGTTCGCCGGGGAGCTGTTTTTT
>TRBV7-6|NA|many|TRBJ1-6
CASSPAYNSPLHF
TGTGCCAGCAGCCCCGCTTACAATTCACCCCTCCACTTT
>TRBV7-2|TRBD1|many|TRBJ2-3
CASSRTGKTDTQYF
TGTGCCAGCAGCCGGACAGGAAAGACAGATACGCAGTATTTT
>TRBV6-2/TRBV6-3|TRBD1|few|TRBJ1-2
CASSSADRANGYTF
TGTGCCAGCAGCTCCGCCGACAGGGCGAATGGCTACACCTTC
>TRBV4-2|TRBD2|few|TRBJ2-7
CASSQDRLAGVSSYEQYF
TGTGCCAGCAGCCAAGATCGACTAGCGGGCGTAAGCTCCTACGAGCAGTACTTC
>TRBV7-2|TRBD1|few|TRBJ1-1
CASSFYRGRTEAFF
TGTGCCAGCAGCTTCTACAGGGGTCGCACTGAAGCTTTCTTT
>TRBV7-9|NA|many|TRBJ2-3
CASSLTVSTDTQYF
TGTGCCAGCAGCTTAACAGTTAGCACAGATACGCAGTATTTT
>TRBV29-1|NA|NA|TRBJ2-7
CSVGGVYEQYF
TGCAGCGTTGGAGGCGTATACGAGCAGTACTTC
>TRBV7-2|NA|NA|TRBJ2-3
CASSLEVPTDTQYF
TGTGCCAGCAGCTTAGAGGTCCCGACAGATACGCAGTATTTT
>TRBV29-1|NA|NA|TRBJ2-1
CSAPSGAGNEQFF
TGCAGCGCCCCCTCCGGGGCAGGGAATGAGCAGTTCTTC
>TRBV29-1|TRBD2|many|TRBJ2-7
CSVESGDYYEQYF
TGCAGCGTTGAGTCCGGGGACTACTACGAGCAGTACTTC
>TRBV7-2|NA|few|TRBJ2-2
CASSWVPGLPNTGELFF
TGTGCCAGCAGCTGGGTCCCGGGATTACCGAACACCGGGGAGCTGTTTTTT
>TRBV14|NA|many|TRBJ2-1
CASSQDTRHQFF
TGTGCCAGCAGCCAAGACACTAGGCACCAGTTCTTC
>TRBV12-3/TRBV12-4|NA|NA|TRBJ2-2
CASSSSSRDTGELFF
TGTGCCAGCAGCTCGTCCTCACGGGATACCGGGGAGCTGTTTTTT
>TRBV5-6|TRBD1|few|TRBJ2-7
CASSSIHTTGYSAEQYF
TGTGCCAGCAGCTCAATTCACACGACAGGGTATTCCGCCGAGCAGTACTTC
>TRBV15|NA|NA|TRBJ1-3
CATSSPPAARGNTIYF
TGTGCCACCAGCAGTCCCCCAGCCGCCCGTGGAAACACCATATATTTT
>TRBV4-1|TRBD2|NA|TRBJ2-5
CASSHSGGETQYF
TGCGCCAGCAGCCATAGCGGGGGTGAGACCCAGTACTTC
>TRBV27|NA|few|TRBJ2-7
CASSLSGVGGYEQYF
TGTGCCAGCAGTTTATCTGGGGTAGGGGGCTACGAGCAGTACTTC
>TRBV6-1|TRBD1|NA|TRBJ1-1
CASSAGDRGRTEAFF
TGTGCCAGCAGTGCTGGGGACAGGGGGCGGACTGAAGCTTTCTTT
>TRBV12-3/TRBV12-4|NA|many|TRBJ1-1
CASSLRFLTGEVVF
TGTGCCAGCAGTTTACGATTCTTGACAGGCGAGGTTGTCTTT
>TRBV3-1|TRBD1|NA|TRBJ1-1
CASSHAGTGSTEAFF
TGTGCCAGCAGCCATGCCGGGACAGGGTCCACTGAAGCTTTCTTT
>TRBV6-1|NA|few|TRBJ2-7
CASSLTGLYEQYF
TGTGCCAGCAGTTTAACGGGCCTTTACGAGCAGTACTTC
>TRBV4-2|NA|many|TRBJ1-2
CASSDRTAHYGYTF
TGTGCCAGCAGCGACAGGACAGCTCACTATGGCTACACCTTC
>TRBV9|TRBD2|NA|TRBJ2-1
CASSVDMSSGGEEQFF
TGTGCCAGCAGCGTAGATATGTCTAGCGGGGGGGAGGAGCAGTTCTTC
>TRBV5-1|NA|few|TRBJ1-2
CASSLDPAANYGYTF
TGCGCCAGCAGCTTGGATCCAGCAGCTAACTATGGCTACACCTTC
>TRBV7-9|NA|few|TRBJ2-7
CASSLAGGDYDEQYF
TGTGCCAGCAGCTTAGCAGGGGGAGATTATGACGAGCAGTACTTC
>TRBV7-2|NA|many|TRBJ1-1
CASSLINGDTEAFF
TGTGCCAGCAGCTTAATCAATGGGGACACTGAAGCTTTCTTT
>TRBV29-1|NA|many|TRBJ1-1
CSVGSQGRWTEAFF
TGCAGCGTCGGCTCGCAGGGAAGATGGACTGAAGCTTTCTTT
>TRBV7-2|NA|NA|TRBJ2-2
CASSPLLGGKNSNTGELFF
TGTGCCAGCAGCCCTCTCCTGGGGGGAAAAAACTCGAACACCGGGGAGCTGTTTTTT
>TRBV29-1|NA|many|TRBJ1-3
CSVAGTSSGNTIYF
TGCAGCGTTGCCGGGACAAGCTCTGGAAACACCATATATTTT
>TRBV4-2|NA|few|TRBJ2-5
CASSQENYPETQYF
TGTGCCAGCAGCCAAGAGAACTACCCGGAGACCCAGTACTTC
>TRBV6-1|NA|few|TRBJ1-6
CASSDGDGSPLHF
TGTGCCAGCAGTGACGGCGACGGTTCACCCCTCCACTTT
>TRBV7-2|TRBD1|NA|TRBJ1-5
CASSFYDRGQPQHF
TGTGCCAGCAGCTTTTACGACAGGGGCCAGCCCCAGCATTTT
>TRBV20-1|NA|many|TRBJ1-2
CSARDQQYLYTF
TGCAGTGCTAGAGATCAGCAGTATCTGTACACCTTC